These 29 T cell receptor beta chains share one sample of origin, sequenced in a study of blood T cell repertoires in COVID-19 (dated by TCRdb to about 2020). Library preparation used the immunoSEQ multiplex PCR assay. TCRdb holds this immuneACCESS table with in-frame rearrangements only. Some clones are missing; in checked studies, unresolved V genes explain under half, and the rest has no known cause. This sample gives under 35,000 clones in total; approximately 83% of them show up just once. The ten largest clonotypes hold more than 60% of the sample. Material for sequencing was peripheral blood. The receptors were sampled from a man in his sixties or seventies with acute or convalescent COVID-19.

The chain combines TRBV19 with TRBJ1-1; 8 bases align to TRBD1. V lost 5 bases, J lost 2 bases, and 7 bases stayed unmatched. Germline lookup yields CDR1 LNHDA and CDR2 SQIVND (reference sequence). The CDR3 has 15 residues. The CDR3 DNA is TGTGCCAGTAGTGAAGGGGGACAGGATAACACTGAAGCTTTCTTT. This encodes CASSEGGQDNTEAFF.

This sequence joins TRBV7-2 and TRBJ1-6; no reliable D call. V lost 8 bases to trimming and J lost 7 bases, with 15 bases between them. Germline V gene sequence: CDR1 SGHTA, CDR2 FQGNSA. The CDR3 covers 14 residues. The CDR3 region is CASREAYSNSPLHF. The CDR3 region has the DNA TGTGCCAGCCGCGAGGCATACTCCAATTCACCCCTCCACTTT.

This rearrangement joins TRBV19 to TRBJ2-6; tentatively, D is TRBD2 (5 bases). Trimming removed 4 bases from V and 2 bases from J, with 6 bases in between. Germline CDR1 and CDR2: LNHDA and SQIVND (reference sequence). This CDR3 is 14 amino acids long. As DNA, the CDR3 is TGTGCCAGTAGTAGAGGGACTGGGGCCAACGTCCTGACTTTC. Protein product: CASSRGTGANVLTF.

CDR3: CASSQESSGRALDEQFF. The CDR3 nucleotides are TGTGCCAGCAGCCAAGAATCTAGCGGGAGGGCCCTGGATGAGCAGTTCTTC. The chain employs TRBV3-1 (or the pseudogene TRBV3-2) and TRBJ2-1; 12 nucleotides align to TRBD2. V lost 0 bases, J lost 8 bases, and 8 bases stayed unmatched. Germline V lookup: CDR1 LGHDT, CDR2 YNNKEL (reference sequence). The CDR3 has 17 residues.

This chain's CDR3 is CAWSSLAGGVGEQFF. The DNA of the CDR3 is TGTGCCTGGAGTTCCTTAGCGGGGGGTGTGGGTGAGCAGTTCTTC. The chain links TRBV30 to TRBJ2-1, with TRBD2 matching 10 bases. V was clipped by 2 bases and J by 9 bases; unmatched bases: 10. The CDR3 runs to 15 residues. CDR1 is GTSNPN, CDR2 SVGIG, per germline (reference sequence).

The chain uses TRBV6-2 or TRBV6-3 and TRBJ2-3; D is possibly TRBD2 (5 bases). This CDR3 region has 18 residues. Trimming pared 4 bases from V and 1 base from J, leaving 21 bases between. Germline CDR1 is MNHEY and CDR2 is SVGEGT. The CDR3, as DNA: TGTGCCAGCAGTTCCCCGATCATCTTTAGCGCGGGCACAGATACGCAGTATTTT. It codes for CASSSPIIFSAGTDTQYF.

The V gene is TRBV6-5, the J gene TRBJ1-2; 9 positions agree with TRBD1. The CDR3 totals 15 residues. CDR1 is MNHEY and CDR2 is SVGAGI in the germline V gene. Trimming removed 6 bases from V and 4 bases from J; junction bases left unmatched: 9. The DNA of the CDR3 is TGTGCCAGCAGATGGACAGGGGTTATATTCTATGGCTACACCTTC. This sequence encodes CASRWTGVIFYGYTF.

The chain couples TRBV19 to TRBJ2-1, with D unresolved. The CDR3 extends over 16 amino acids. CDR1 and CDR2 (germline): LNHDA, SQIVND (reference sequence). Deletions cut 5 bases from V and 3 bases from J, with 17 bases between. The CDR3 protein is CASSFTPGRNYNEQFF. CDR3 bases: TGTGCCAGTAGTTTCACCCCTGGGCGAAACTACAATGAGCAGTTCTTC.

J is TRBJ1-1 and V is TRBV7-2; 7 bases match TRBD1. J was trimmed by 5 bases and V by 7 bases; bases with no gene match: 7. The CDR3 contains 13 residues. The V gene's germline CDR1 is SGHTA and CDR2 FQGNSA. CDR3 in amino acids: CASKDRVGTEAFF. The CDR3 nucleotides are TGTGCCAGCAAAGACAGGGTGGGGACTGAAGCTTTCTTT.

V is TRBV5-6 and J is TRBJ1-4, with TRBD1 matching 7 bases. CDR1 and CDR2 from the germline V gene are SGHDT and YYEEEE. V dropped 3 bases and J dropped 6; count of bases not matched to a gene: 8. The CDR3 has 15 amino acids. The CDR3 region is CASSSTGFSDEKLFF. The CDR3 DNA reads as TGTGCCAGCAGCTCGACAGGGTTCTCGGATGAAAAACTGTTTTTT. Filled out from reference TRBV5-6 and TRBJ1-4, the complete variable domain reads DAGVTQSPTHLIKTRGQQVTLRCSPKSGHDTVSWYQQALGQGPQFIFQYYEEEERQRGNFPDRFSGHQFPNYSSELNVNALLLGDSALYLCASSSTGFSDEKLFFGSGTQLSVL.

This chain joins TRBV6-5 and TRBJ2-1; 9 bases are shared with TRBD2. V dropped 4 bases and J dropped 8; count of bases not matched to a gene: 12. CDR1 MNHEY and CDR2 SVGAGI come from the germline V gene. This CDR3 has 16 residues. The CDR3 region is CASSSDSGLASDEQFF. As DNA, the CDR3 is TGTGCCAGCAGTTCCGACAGTGGACTAGCGTCCGATGAGCAGTTCTTC.

CDR3 residues: CASSSGQDSYGYTF. The CDR3 DNA follows: TGTGCCAGCAGCTCGGGACAGGATTCCTATGGCTACACCTTC. The chain employs TRBV7-9 and TRBJ1-2; the match to TRBD1 covers 8 bases. The V gene's germline CDR1 is SEHNR and CDR2 FQNEAQ (reference sequence). The CDR3 loop spans 14 amino acids. J lost 4 bases, V lost 4 bases, and 5 bases had no gene match.

The chain carries TRBV28 and TRBJ2-3; TRBD2 aligns across 7 bases. V was pared by 4 bases and J by 0 bases, with 7 bases of the junction left unmatched. CDR3 length equals 16 residues. The germline V gene encodes CDR1 MDHEN and CDR2 SYDVKM. CDR3 loop: CASSSPGGPSTDTQYF. Written as DNA, the CDR3 is TGTGCCAGCAGTTCCCCGGGGGGACCCAGCACAGATACGCAGTATTTT.

The chain couples TRBV9 to TRBJ2-2; the D is unclear. This CDR3 has 12 amino acids. Germline CDR1 reads SGDLS; CDR2 reads YYNGEE. The germline V and J ends were trimmed by 0 bases and 6 bases, with 3 bases remaining between them. CDR3 protein: CASSVAPGELFF. In DNA, the CDR3 is TGTGCCAGCAGCGTAGCTCCCGGGGAGCTGTTTTTT.

This clone came up a few times. The chain recombines TRBV19 with TRBJ2-5; 9 nucleotides line up with TRBD2. CDR1 is LNHDA, CDR2 SQIVND, per germline (reference sequence). The CDR3 spans 15 residues. With 5 bases clipped from V and 5 bases from J, the junction kept 9 bases outside the gene matches. CDR3 sequence: CASSAAGGSEETQYF. CDR3 bases: TGTGCCAGTAGTGCCGCGGGAGGGTCAGAGGAGACCCAGTACTTC.

The chain is built from TRBV18 and TRBJ2-2; D possibly corresponds to TRBD1 (6 bases). Between the trimmed V and J ends, which lost 3 bases and 4 bases, there was a span of 18 bases. Germline values: CDR1 KGHSH, CDR2 LQKENI. The CDR3 is 17 amino acids. This CDR3 reads CASSPLVRGGPTGELFF. Written as DNA, the CDR3 is TGTGCCAGCTCACCCCTAGTACGTGGGGGCCCCACCGGGGAGCTGTTTTTT.

This clone has only one observation. V is TRBV11-3 and J is TRBJ1-1; no firm D call. Germline values: CDR1 SGHNT, CDR2 YENEEA. V lost 6 bases to trimming and J lost 2 bases, with 10 bases between them. The CDR3 extends over 13 amino acids. Here the CDR3 DNA reads TGTGCCAGCAGTGTCGGTAGCAACACTGAAGCTTTCTTT. It specifies CASSVGSNTEAFF.

The chain is built from TRBV6-5 and TRBJ1-6; tentative D call: TRBD1 (6 bases). The germline V and J ends were trimmed by 6 bases and 7 bases, with 13 bases remaining between them. The CDR3 sequence is 14 residues long. Germline CDR1 reads MNHEY; CDR2 reads SVGAGI. Here the CDR3 reads CASRVTGTNSPLHF. In DNA form, the CDR3 reads TGTGCCAGCAGGGTCACAGGGACGAATTCACCCCTCCACTTT.

This clone appeared a few times. This rearrangement joins TRBV27 to TRBJ1-2, with TRBD1 identical over 7 bases. The CDR3 loop spans 13 amino acids. V shed 6 bases, J shed 4 bases, and the junction held 5 bases outside the gene matches. CDR1 is MNHEY, CDR2 SMNVEV, per germline (reference sequence). This CDR3 reads CASRPDRAYGYTF. The CDR3 DNA reads as TGTGCCAGCAGGCCCGACAGGGCCTATGGCTACACCTTC.

This clone has ten or more counts. The genes are TRBV5-1 and TRBJ1-2; the D is unclear. Germline CDR1 and CDR2: SGHRS and YFSETQ. V was trimmed by 2 bases and J by 2 bases, leaving 16 bases between them. CDR3 length equals 16 residues. DNA of the CDR3: TGCGCCAGCAGCTTAACGTCCGGAGCCCCGAACTATGGCTACACCTTC. Protein: CASSLTSGAPNYGYTF.

As regards this clone: The junction departs from the called germline gene at one end, perhaps through a read error. This chain links TRBV7-3 with TRBJ1-2, with 7 bases identical to TRBD1. The CDR3 covers 14 residues. CDR1 and CDR2 from the germline V gene are SGHTA and FQGTGA. The DNA of the CDR3 is TGTGCCAGCAGCCCTCAGGGACAGAACTTTGGCTACACCTTC. Encoded protein: CASSPQGQNFGYTF.

The CDR3 loop is CAIPQGDPGELFF. For the CDR3, the DNA is TGTGCCATCCCACAGGGGGATCCCGGGGAGCTGTTTTTT. J is TRBJ2-2 and V is TRBV6-1; the match to TRBD1 covers 8 bases. The length of the CDR3 is 13 residues. Germline CDR1 is MNHNS and CDR2 is SASEGT. Trimming at V came to 10 bases and at J to 6 bases, leaving 7 bases not matched to a gene.

This rearrangement joins TRBV10-3 to TRBJ2-5; TRBD2 agrees at 12 bases. The CDR3 spans 15 residues. Germline loops: CDR1 ENHRY, CDR2 SYGVKD. With V trimmed by 5 bases and J by 4 bases, 5 bases remained unmatched. This CDR3 is CAISLGTSGRETQYF. The DNA for the CDR3 is TGTGCCATCAGTCTCGGGACTAGCGGGCGAGAGACCCAGTACTTC.

This sequence joins TRBV4-2 and TRBJ2-2; 7 bases map to TRBD1. Germline V gives CDR1 LGHNA, CDR2 YNFKEQ. Losses at the gene ends were 3 bases for V and 5 bases for J; bases not matched to a gene: 6. This CDR3 has 15 residues. CDR3 region: CASSQRQGWTGELFF. The CDR3 DNA follows: TGTGCCAGCAGCCAGCGACAGGGATGGACCGGGGAGCTGTTTTTT.

CDR3 protein: CASSLALFDTNYGYTF. The CDR3 coding sequence is TGTGCCAGCAGCTTAGCGCTGTTCGACACTAACTATGGCTACACCTTC. The V call is TRBV7-2, the J call TRBJ1-2, with D unresolved. V was clipped by 0 bases and J by 0 bases, with 11 bases between them. The germline CDR1 and CDR2 sequences are SGHTA and FQGNSA. The CDR3 length is 16 residues.

This chain links TRBV29-1 with TRBJ1-3; D not resolved. The germline V gene has CDR1 SQVTM and CDR2 ANQGSEA. This CDR3 comprises 13 residues. V lost 7 bases and J lost 4, with 14 bases in between. CDR3 DNA: TGCAGCGCCTACTCGCCGGAGGGAAACACCATATATTTT. Protein: CSAYSPEGNTIYF.

This chain links TRBV2 with TRBJ2-2, with 8 bases identical to TRBD1. The germline V gene has CDR1 SNHLY and CDR2 FYNNEI. The CDR3 sequence is 15 residues long. The junction had 6 bases not matched to a gene; V was cut back by 7 bases and J by 2 bases. The chain's CDR3 is CASNPTGANTGELFF. CDR3 nucleotide sequence: TGTGCCAGCAACCCGACAGGGGCTAACACCGGGGAGCTGTTTTTT. Full variable domain (rest looked up from reference TRBV2 and TRBJ2-2): EPEVTQTPSHQVTQMGQEVILRCVPISNHLYFYWYRQILGQKVEFLVSFYNNEISEKSEIFDDQFSVERPDGSNFTLKIRSTKLEDSAMYFCASNPTGANTGELFFGEGSRLTVL.

The rearrangement links TRBV12-3 or TRBV12-4 to TRBJ1-5; perhaps TRBD1 as D (5 bases). The CDR3 consists of 13 residues. With 3 bases removed from V and 6 bases from J, the gap between germline ends came to 9 bases. CDR3 sequence: CASSLSGGQPQHF. CDR3 coding DNA: TGTGCCAGCAGTTTGTCCGGGGGTCAGCCCCAGCATTTT.

The CDR3 nucleotides read TGTGCCAGCAGTGACTCGACTGCTAACTATGGCTACACCTTC. Protein: CASSDSTANYGYTF. This chain links TRBV5-6 with TRBJ1-2; D uncertain. Looked up from germline, CDR1 is SGHDT and CDR2 is YYEEEE. V was trimmed by 5 bases and J by 0 bases, leaving 11 bases between them. The CDR3 loop spans 14 amino acids.